The 6 T cell receptor beta chains given below trace back to one sample, sequenced in a study of naive and memory T cell subsets. Both TRBC1 and TRBC2 were covered by a beta constant-region primer of two equimolar oligonucleotides. Four rounds of PCR amplified the ligated cDNA using nested alpha and beta constant-region primers plus SP2. TCRdb used MiXCR to reprocess the UMI-ligation and nested PCR reads, holding one entry per CDR3 protein. The sample contains around 18,000 distinct CDR3 sequences, around 8.2% of which appear only once. What was sequenced was central memory CD8+ T cells from blood. The receptors were sampled from a human donor in good health.

The chain recombines TRBV18 with TRBJ1-2; TRBD1 is a possible D gene (5 bases). Trimming pared 6 bases from V and 5 bases from J, leaving 16 bases between. CDR1 is KGHSH and CDR2 is LQKENI in the germline V gene. CDR3 length equals 14 residues. The CDR3 reads CASSTTLGVYGYTF. The CDR3 nucleotides read TGTGCCAGCTCGACGACTTTGGGGGTATATGGCTACACCTTC.

This clonotype appeared many times. This rearrangement joins TRBV12-5 to TRBJ2-7, with 14 nucleotides matching TRBD2. V lost 4 bases to trimming and J lost 4 bases; unmatched junction nucleotides: 3. There are 15 residues in the CDR3. The germline CDR1 and CDR2 sequences are LGHNT and FRNRAP. This CDR3 is CASGWGTSGSYEQYF. CDR3 coding DNA: TGTGCTAGTGGTTGGGGGACTAGCGGGAGTTACGAGCAGTACTTC.

The chain employs TRBV4-2 and TRBJ2-1; 11 bases align to TRBD2. The CDR3 has 15 residues. Germline trimming cut 5 bases from V and 6 bases from J; bases unmatched to any gene: 6. Per the germline V gene, CDR1 is LGHNA and CDR2 is YNFKEQ. The CDR3 loop reads CASSNSGGAANEQFF. CDR3 sequence (DNA): TGTGCCAGCAGCAATAGCGGGGGGGCGGCCAATGAGCAGTTCTTC.

This clonotype was recorded at least ten times. The genes are TRBV12-3 or TRBV12-4 and TRBJ2-1; no clear D gene. The CDR3 has 12 amino acids. V was shortened by 1 base and J by 9 bases, with 7 bases between the two germline ends. This CDR3 is CASSLVCCEQFF. CDR3 nucleotide sequence: TGTGCCAGCAGTTTAGTCTGCTGTGAGCAGTTCTTC.

This clonotype was seen repeatedly, ten times or more. V usage is TRBV12-3 or TRBV12-4 and J usage is TRBJ2-7; D remains unclear. This CDR3 region has 13 residues. The V and J ends lost 3 bases and 0 bases respectively, with 6 bases between them. The CDR3 region has the DNA TGTGCCAGCAGTTTCGCCGGCTCCTACGAGCAGTACTTC. The encoded protein is CASSFAGSYEQYF.

V and J are TRBV5-1 and TRBJ2-1; D gene ambiguous. From germline, CDR1 is SGHRS and CDR2 YFSETQ. The CDR3 has 14 residues. Trimming pared 7 bases from V and 0 bases from J, leaving 11 bases between. CDR3 sequence reads: CASSPGSSYNEQFF. CDR3 bases: TGCGCCAGCTCCCCGGGCAGCTCCTACAATGAGCAGTTCTTC.